Below are 10 T cell receptor beta chains sequenced from a single sample in a study of response to subunit inactivated influenza vaccine. TCRdb independently ran MiXCR on the RT-PCR reads; one entry per CDR3 protein. The sample has about 540,000 distinct CDR3 sequences, roughly 15% seen once. The specimen comprised PBMCs from blood, sampled about 11 days after vaccination. These receptors originate from a man over 45 who received an inactivated influenza vaccine.

This clonotype has more than one count but fewer than ten. The chain couples TRBV20-1 to TRBJ2-7, with 7 bases aligning to TRBD2. V was pared by 0 bases and J by 0 bases, with 5 bases of the junction left unmatched. This CDR3 has 15 residues. In germline, CDR1 is DFQATT, CDR2 SNEGSKA (reference sequence). This CDR3 is CSARDASSGSYEQYF. The CDR3 nucleotides are TGCAGTGCTAGAGATGCGTCTAGCGGCTCCTACGAGCAGTACTTC.

There are a few counts of this clonotype. The chain recombines TRBV5-1 with TRBJ2-7, with 7 bases fitting TRBD2. The CDR3 loop spans 15 amino acids. The germline V gene has CDR1 SGHRS and CDR2 YFSETQ. V gave up 4 bases and J gave up 4 bases; unmatched junction bases: 11. The CDR3 spells CASSPGHGRQYEQYF. The CDR3 DNA sequence: TGCGCCAGCAGCCCCGGACACGGGAGGCAATACGAGCAGTACTTC.

This clonotype was recorded a few times. J is TRBJ2-5 and V is TRBV7-2; the D is unclear. V lost 1 base and J lost 3, with 12 bases in between. CDR1 and CDR2 (germline): SGHTA, FQGNSA. The CDR3 covers 15 residues. CDR3 protein: CASSLVRLNEETQYF. The CDR3 nucleotides are TGTGCCAGCAGCTTAGTTCGGTTAAACGAAGAGACCCAGTACTTC. Complete variable domain (other parts from reference TRBV7-2 and TRBJ2-5): GAGVSQSPSNKVTEKGKDVELRCDPISGHTALYWYRQSLGQGLEFLIYFQGNSAPDKSGLPSDRFSAERTGGSVSTLTIQRTQQEDSAVYLCASSLVRLNEETQYFGPGTRLLVL.

This clonotype was counted ten times or more. The V gene is TRBV7-9, the J gene TRBJ2-3; D might be TRBD2 (5 bases). This CDR3 region has 12 residues. V was clipped by 6 bases and J by 4 bases, with 8 bases between them. CDR1 is SEHNR, CDR2 FQNEAQ, per germline (reference sequence). CDR3 DNA sequence: TGTGCCAGCAGTAGTAGCGCAGATACGCAGTATTTT. Translated: CASSSSADTQYF.

The CDR3 loop reads CASRGGGQGVYEQYF. DNA of the CDR3: TGTGCCAGCAGGGGCGGGGGACAGGGGGTCTACGAGCAGTACTTC. This sequence joins TRBV12-3 or TRBV12-4 and TRBJ2-7; TRBD1 matches at 11 bases. After removal of 6 bases from V and 3 bases from J, the junction contained 7 bases not matched to a gene. This CDR3 has 15 residues.

The gene calls are TRBV12-3 or TRBV12-4 and TRBJ1-1; D may be TRBD1 (6 bases). V lost 1 base and J lost 9, with 9 bases in between. The CDR3 runs 12 residues. The CDR3 sequence: CASSLDRAKAFF. The CDR3 DNA reads TGTGCCAGCAGTTTAGACAGGGCGAAAGCTTTCTTT.

This sequence joins TRBV3-1 and TRBJ2-5, with D perhaps matching TRBD1 (5 bases). The CDR3 consists of 11 residues. The V gene lost 5 bases and the J gene lost 7 bases, with 8 bases spanning the gap. The V gene's germline CDR1 is LGHDT and CDR2 YNNKEL (reference sequence). The CDR3 reads CASSTTGTQYF. CDR3 coding DNA: TGTGCCAGCAGCACTACAGGGACCCAGTACTTC.

In this sample, this clonotype turned up a few times. The V and J genes are TRBV7-2 and TRBJ1-6, with unresolved D. Germline CDR1 reads SGHTA; CDR2 reads FQGNSA. Trimming stripped 2 bases from V and 9 bases from J, with 14 bases between. The CDR3 has 15 amino acids. CDR3 sequence (DNA): TGTGCCAGCAGCTTACAACCGGGTAGTTCTTCACCCCTCCACTTT. Translating gives CASSLQPGSSSPLHF.

This clonotype was recorded a few times. The chain combines TRBV28 with TRBJ2-1; 9 bases align to TRBD1. CDR3 size: 15 residues. Germline V gene data show CDR1 as MDHEN and CDR2 as SYDVKM. V was pared by 8 bases and J by 3 bases, with 8 bases of the junction left unmatched. The CDR3 loop reads CASRLMGQGYNEQFF. The CDR3 nucleotides read TGTGCCAGCCGTCTAATGGGACAGGGCTACAATGAGCAGTTCTTC.

The V and J genes are TRBV4-3 and TRBJ2-2; D is undetermined. CDR1 is LGHNA and CDR2 is YSLEER in the germline V gene. Deletions cut 0 bases from V and 6 bases from J, with 11 bases between. The CDR3 covers 15 residues. This CDR3 is CASSQDRLRAGELFF. DNA of the CDR3: TGCGCCAGCAGCCAAGACAGGCTTCGCGCCGGGGAGCTGTTTTTT.